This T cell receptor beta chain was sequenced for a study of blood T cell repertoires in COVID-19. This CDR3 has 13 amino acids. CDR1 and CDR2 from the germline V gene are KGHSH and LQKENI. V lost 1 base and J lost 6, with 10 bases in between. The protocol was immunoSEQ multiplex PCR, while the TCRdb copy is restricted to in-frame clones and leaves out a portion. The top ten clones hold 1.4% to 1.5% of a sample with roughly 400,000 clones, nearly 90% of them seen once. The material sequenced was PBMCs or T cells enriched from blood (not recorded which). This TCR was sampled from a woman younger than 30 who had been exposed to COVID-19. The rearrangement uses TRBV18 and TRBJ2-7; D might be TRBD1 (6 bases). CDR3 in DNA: TGTGCCAGCTCACCACAGCGAGGGGGCGAGCAGTACTTC. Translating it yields CASSPQRGGEQYF.